A single sample gave rise to the 20 T cell receptor beta chains below, sequenced in a study of PD-1 blockade in classical Hodgkin lymphoma. Exposure to brentuximab vedotin varied, and each patient had relapsed following autologous stem cell transplantation. TCRdb keeps only in-frame clones here, not all; method: immunoSEQ multiplex PCR. The sample lists roughly 50,000 clones; about 84% were seen once. The specimen comprised peripheral blood mononuclear cells (PBMCs), sampled at baseline. Every receptor here comes from a human donor with classical Hodgkin lymphoma.

The chain carries TRBV4-2 and TRBJ2-7; 13 bases are a match to TRBD2. CDR3 size: 16 residues. V gave up 2 bases and J gave up 3 bases; unmatched junction bases: 4. The germline gives CDR1 LGHNA, CDR2 YNFKEQ. CDR3 sequence (DNA): TGTGCCAGCAGCCAAACCGGGACTAGCGGGAACTACGAGCAGTACTTC. Translation: CASSQTGTSGNYEQYF.

This clone was recorded only once. The V gene is TRBV19, the J gene TRBJ1-5; TRBD1 is a possible D gene (6 bases). The CDR3 loop spans 15 amino acids. CDR1 is LNHDA and CDR2 is SQIVND in the germline V gene (reference sequence). V gave up 4 bases and J gave up 0 bases, with 10 bases separating them. CDR3 sequence reads: CASSTGQNSNQPQHF. CDR3 nucleotides: TGTGCCAGTAGTACAGGACAGAATAGCAATCAGCCCCAGCATTTT.

This chain connects TRBV5-1 to TRBJ2-7, with D perhaps TRBD2 (5 bases). Germline loops: CDR1 SGHRS, CDR2 YFSETQ. The CDR3 extends over 13 amino acids. The V end was cut by 4 bases, the J end by 0 bases, with 8 bases between. The CDR3, as DNA: TGCGCCAGCAGCCACGGGATCTCCTACGAGCAGTACTTC. As protein: CASSHGISYEQYF.

The gene calls are TRBV4-1 and TRBJ1-1, with D possibly being TRBD1 (5 bases). This CDR3 has 15 residues. From germline, CDR1 is MGHRA and CDR2 YSYEKL. V was pared by 6 bases and J by 0 bases, with 14 bases between. Written as DNA, the CDR3 is TGCGCCAGCAGACCTCAGGGATCGATGAACACTGAAGCTTTCTTT. Translating gives CASRPQGSMNTEAFF.

The V call is TRBV27, the J call TRBJ1-2; no firm D call. Germline loops: CDR1 MNHEY, CDR2 SMNVEV (reference sequence). The ends were cut back, 5 bases at V and 1 base at J, with 17 bases in the middle. The length of the CDR3 is 16 residues. CDR3 in DNA: TGTGCCAGCAGTCTTCACCGGGATTCCCTTAACTATGGCTACACCTTC. This translates into CASSLHRDSLNYGYTF.

The chain has TRBV7-8 and TRBJ2-5; D gene uncertain. The germline gives CDR1 SGHVS, CDR2 FQNEAQ. V gave up 5 bases and J gave up 1 base, with 14 bases separating them. This CDR3 is built from 15 residues. The DNA for the CDR3 is TGTGCCAGCAGCGGCCCATACCAGCGCCAAGAGACCCAGTACTTC. This gives the protein CASSGPYQRQETQYF.

V and J are TRBV30 and TRBJ1-5, with TRBD1 as a possible D gene (5 bases). Trimming took off 1 base at V and 2 bases at J, with 6 bases between the two ends. Germline V gene lookup returns CDR1 GTSNPN and CDR2 SVGIG (reference sequence). The CDR3 contains 13 residues. As DNA, the CDR3 is TGTGCCTGGAGTGGAGGGGGCAATCAGCCCCAGCATTTT. Protein product: CAWSGGGNQPQHF.

The gene calls are TRBV25-1 and TRBJ2-7; TRBD2 aligns across 7 bases. After removal of 2 bases from V and 6 bases from J, the junction contained 7 bases not matched to a gene. This CDR3 comprises 14 residues. Germline-derived CDR1 and CDR2 are MGHDK and SYGVNS. The CDR3 here is CASSEMRELAEQYF. DNA for the CDR3: TGTGCCAGCAGTGAAATGCGGGAGCTGGCCGAGCAGTACTTC.

The chain joins TRBV7-6 to TRBJ2-3, with D unresolved. V shed 2 bases and J shed 2 bases, with 8 bases lying between them. This CDR3 is built from 14 residues. Germline CDR1 SGHVS, CDR2 FNYEAQ. CDR3 loop: CASSLISYTDTQYF. Written as DNA, the CDR3 is TGTGCCAGCAGCTTAATCAGCTACACAGATACGCAGTATTTT.

This chain uses TRBV27 with TRBJ2-1, with D tentatively TRBD2 (6 bases). The CDR3 extends over 15 amino acids. The germline CDR1 and CDR2 sequences are MNHEY and SMNVEV (reference sequence). V lost 6 bases, J lost 2 bases, and 14 bases lay in between. CDR3 in amino acids: CASRVSGLPYNEQFF. In DNA, the CDR3 is TGTGCCAGCAGAGTAAGCGGGTTACCCTACAATGAGCAGTTCTTC.

This chain joins TRBV4-1 and TRBJ2-5, with D tentatively TRBD1 (6 bases). V was shortened by 5 bases and J by 6 bases, with 10 bases between the two germline ends. Germline assignment: CDR1 MGHRA and CDR2 YSYEKL. The CDR3 length is 12 residues. The CDR3 DNA reads as TGCGCCAGCAGCTTAGGGGGTCAGACCCAGTACTTC. It specifies CASSLGGQTQYF.

A word on this clone: This sample includes further DNA sequences coding for the same CDR3. The rearrangement links TRBV20-1 to TRBJ2-1; no reliable D call. This CDR3 comprises 11 residues. V was shortened by 5 bases and J by 2 bases, with 4 bases between the two germline ends. Germline V lookup: CDR1 DFQATT, CDR2 SNEGSKA (reference sequence). The CDR3 is CSARPYNEQFF. In DNA, the CDR3 is TGCAGTGCTCGTCCCTACAATGAGCAGTTCTTC.

The rearrangement uses TRBV7-2 and TRBJ2-1; 8 bases line up with TRBD2. This CDR3 has 16 amino acids. J gave up 6 bases and V 5 bases, and 12 bases lay outside the gene matches. CDR1 SGHTA and CDR2 FQGNSA come from the germline V gene. The CDR3 sequence is CASSPAPTSGLNEQFF. The CDR3 nucleotides are TGTGCCAGCAGCCCCGCTCCCACTAGCGGACTCAATGAGCAGTTCTTC. The entire variable domain, with the rest obtained from reference TRBV7-2 and TRBJ2-1, is as follows: GAGVSQSPSNKVTEKGKDVELRCDPISGHTALYWYRQSLGQGLEFLIYFQGNSAPDKSGLPSDRFSAERTGGSVSTLTIQRTQQEDSAVYLCASSPAPTSGLNEQFFGPGTRLTVL.

The genes are TRBV4-3 and TRBJ2-1; D not certain. Deletions cut 0 bases from V and 3 bases from J, with 9 bases between. This CDR3 has 15 residues. Germline CDR1 reads LGHNA; CDR2 reads YSLEER. Here the CDR3 reads CASSQDRDSYNEQFF. The DNA for the CDR3 is TGCGCCAGCAGCCAAGATCGAGATAGCTACAATGAGCAGTTCTTC.

This chain joins TRBV6-6 and TRBJ2-3, with TRBD1 identical over 9 bases. The CDR3 loop spans 14 amino acids. Per the germline V gene, CDR1 is MNHNY and CDR2 is SVGAGI (reference sequence). V shed 6 bases, J shed 3 bases, and the junction held 4 bases outside the gene matches. In nucleotides, the CDR3 is TGTGCCAGCAGGCGGACAGGGGAGACAGATACGCAGTATTTT. Residues: CASRRTGETDTQYF.

This clone has a single count. The chain joins TRBV27 to TRBJ1-2; D perhaps matches TRBD1 (5 bases). Germline V gene data show CDR1 as MNHEY and CDR2 as SMNVEV (reference sequence). The CDR3 has 17 residues. V was cut by 5 bases and J by 6 bases, with 25 bases left in between. The CDR3 DNA is TGTGCCAGCAGTCTCGAAGGAGGGACGGGGAGACTGGATGGCTACACCTTC. It yields the protein CASSLEGGTGRLDGYTF.

The chain uses TRBV5-1 and TRBJ2-1; no reliable D call. CDR1 is SGHRS, CDR2 YFSETQ, per germline. Between the trimmed V and J ends, which lost 0 bases and 6 bases, there was a span of 7 bases. The CDR3 contains 13 residues. The CDR3 bases are TGCGCCAGCAGCTTGGGGGTCGGCAATGAGCAGTTCTTC. Amino acid sequence: CASSLGVGNEQFF.

The chain recombines TRBV19 with TRBJ1-4; 7 positions agree with TRBD1. Unmatched junction bases numbered 15, after V lost 4 bases and J lost 10 bases. The CDR3 extends over 16 amino acids. The germline V gene encodes CDR1 LNHDA and CDR2 SQIVND (reference sequence). CDR3: CASSRQGDLLRLKLFF. DNA of the CDR3: TGTGCCAGTAGTAGGCAGGGGGATTTGTTGCGACTAAAACTGTTTTTT.

The chain employs TRBV13 and TRBJ1-2; D remains ambiguous. Germline V CDR1 and CDR2: PRHDT, FYEKMQ (reference sequence). V shed 1 base and J shed 2 bases, with 8 bases lying between them. The CDR3 is 14 amino acids. The CDR3 DNA is TGTGCCAGCAGCTTAGTGAGCAGAAACTATGGCTACACCTTC. Protein: CASSLVSRNYGYTF.

This sequence joins TRBV7-2 and TRBJ2-7; 7 positions agree with TRBD1. From germline, CDR1 is SGHTA and CDR2 FQGNSA. This CDR3 has 16 amino acids. J was trimmed by 2 bases and V by 5 bases; bases with no gene match: 12. The DNA for the CDR3 is TGTGCCAGCAGCCCTCCGGGACAGATAACGGCCTACGAGCAGTACTTC. It is translated as CASSPPGQITAYEQYF.